Detailed here is one T cell receptor beta chain. Its antigen is not identified. This specimen belongs to a study of T cells in Graves' hyperthyroidism and ophthalmopathy. General study points: Stable hyperthyroidism and ophthalmopathy were separated using 13 V-J signatures.

CDR3 length: 13 amino acids. Trimming shortened V by 7 bases and J by 9 bases, and 16 bases separated the two germline ends. The germline V gene encodes CDR1 LNHDA and CDR2 SQIVND (reference sequence). Diagnosis rested on symptoms, serum thyroxine and TRAb, thyroid ultrasound, and orbital computed tomography. Amplified TCR beta CDR3 regions came from RNA transcripts. Initially, a first-round RT-PCR of the TCR CDR3 employed the HTBI primer set. Each CDR3 protein gets one entry after TCRdb re-called the multiplex PCR reads with MiXCR. The sample consists of more than 500,000 distinct CDR3 sequences, about a sixth of them appearing once.

The specimen was blood. This sequence originates from a woman aged 25 to 39 with Graves' hyperthyroidism. This rearrangement joins TRBV19 to TRBJ2-1; weak D call: TRBD2 (6 bases). The DNA for the CDR3 is TGTGCCAGTATCGGGCACCCGCGGGGTGAGCAGTTCTTC. This encodes CASIGHPRGEQFF.